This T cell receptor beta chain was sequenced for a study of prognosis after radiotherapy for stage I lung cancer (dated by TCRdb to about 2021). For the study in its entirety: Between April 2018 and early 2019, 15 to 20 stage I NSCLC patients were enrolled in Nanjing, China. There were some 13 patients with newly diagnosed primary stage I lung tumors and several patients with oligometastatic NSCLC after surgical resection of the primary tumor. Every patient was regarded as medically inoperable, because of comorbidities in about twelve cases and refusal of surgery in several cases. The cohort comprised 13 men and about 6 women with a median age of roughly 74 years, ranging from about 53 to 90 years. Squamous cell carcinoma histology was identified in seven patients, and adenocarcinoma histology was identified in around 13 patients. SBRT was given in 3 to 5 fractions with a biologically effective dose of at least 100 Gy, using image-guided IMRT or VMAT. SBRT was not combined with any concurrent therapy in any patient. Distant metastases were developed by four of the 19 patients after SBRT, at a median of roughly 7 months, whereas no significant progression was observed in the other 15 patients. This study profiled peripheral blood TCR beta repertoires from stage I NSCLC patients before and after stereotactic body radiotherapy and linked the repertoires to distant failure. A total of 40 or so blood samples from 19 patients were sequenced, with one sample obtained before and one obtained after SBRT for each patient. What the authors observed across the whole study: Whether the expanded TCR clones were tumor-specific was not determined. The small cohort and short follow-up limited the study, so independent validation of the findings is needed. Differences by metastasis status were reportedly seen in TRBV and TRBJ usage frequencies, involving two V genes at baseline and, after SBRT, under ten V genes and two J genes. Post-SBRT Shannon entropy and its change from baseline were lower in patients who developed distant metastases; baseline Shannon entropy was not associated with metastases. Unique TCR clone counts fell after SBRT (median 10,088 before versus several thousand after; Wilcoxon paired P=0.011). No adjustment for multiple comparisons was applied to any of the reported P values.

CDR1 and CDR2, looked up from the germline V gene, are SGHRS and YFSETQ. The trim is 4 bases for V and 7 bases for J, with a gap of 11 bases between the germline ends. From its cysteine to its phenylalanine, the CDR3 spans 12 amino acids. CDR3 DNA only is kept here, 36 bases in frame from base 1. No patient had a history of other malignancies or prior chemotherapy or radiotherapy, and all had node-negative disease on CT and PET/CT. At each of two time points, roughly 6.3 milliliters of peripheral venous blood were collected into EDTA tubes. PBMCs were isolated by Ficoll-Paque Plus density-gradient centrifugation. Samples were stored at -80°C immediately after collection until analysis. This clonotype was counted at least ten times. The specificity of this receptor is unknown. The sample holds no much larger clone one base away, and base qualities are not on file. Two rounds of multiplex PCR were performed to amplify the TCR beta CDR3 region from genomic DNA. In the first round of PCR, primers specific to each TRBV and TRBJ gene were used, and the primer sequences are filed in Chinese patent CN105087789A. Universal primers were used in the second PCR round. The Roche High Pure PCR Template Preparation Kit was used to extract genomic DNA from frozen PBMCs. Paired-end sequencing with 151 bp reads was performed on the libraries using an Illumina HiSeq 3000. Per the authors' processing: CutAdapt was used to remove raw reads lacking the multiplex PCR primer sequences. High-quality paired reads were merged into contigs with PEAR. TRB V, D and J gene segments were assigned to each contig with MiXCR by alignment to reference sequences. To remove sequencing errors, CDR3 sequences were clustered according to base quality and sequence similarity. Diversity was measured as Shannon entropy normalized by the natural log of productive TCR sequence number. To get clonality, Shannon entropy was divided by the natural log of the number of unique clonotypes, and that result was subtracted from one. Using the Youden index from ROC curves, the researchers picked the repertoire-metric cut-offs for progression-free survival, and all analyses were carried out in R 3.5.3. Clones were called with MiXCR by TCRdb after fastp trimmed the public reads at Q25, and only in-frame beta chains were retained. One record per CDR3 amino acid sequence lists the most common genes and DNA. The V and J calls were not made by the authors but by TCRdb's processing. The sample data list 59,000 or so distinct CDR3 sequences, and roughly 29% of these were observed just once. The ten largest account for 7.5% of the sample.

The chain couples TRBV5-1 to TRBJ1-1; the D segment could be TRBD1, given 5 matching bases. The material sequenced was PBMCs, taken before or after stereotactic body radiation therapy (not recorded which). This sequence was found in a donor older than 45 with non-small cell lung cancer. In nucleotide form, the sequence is TGCGCCAGCAGCCACGACAGAGATGAAGCTTTCTTT. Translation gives CASSHDRDEAFF.